The 8 T cell receptor beta chains below were found in one sample sequenced in a study of CXCR3-negative and CXCR3-positive naive CD8 T cells. The study, taken as a whole, reports: Naive cells that were CXCR3-positive had more hydrophobic TRB CDR3s (compared with CXCR3-negative naive cells).

The authors prepared UMI-labeled TRB cDNA libraries by 5' RACE. Following a re-call of the 5' RACE reads, TCRdb has one entry per CDR3 protein and lacks DNA. In all, the sample yields under 150,000 distinct CDR3 sequences. No antigen has been identified for these receptors. Sequencing input: naive CXCR3+ CD8+ T cells from blood. Subset here: CD45RO-CCR7+CD27+CD95- naive CD8+ T cells expressing CXCR3 (TNR3+). The receptors derive from a human donor in good health. Some clones in this sample may be carry-over from other donors' samples.

The chain uses TRBV7-9 and TRBJ2-1. Germline CDR1 is SEHNR and CDR2 is FQNEAQ (reference sequence). The CDR3 consists of 16 residues. The CDR3 sequence is CASRPSGGRSYNEQFF. The full variable domain, in which reference TRBV7-9 and TRBJ2-1 provide the parts outside the CDR3, is DTGVSQNPRHKITKRGQNVTFRCDPISEHNRLYWYRQTLGQGPEFLTYFQNEAQLEKSRLLSDRFSAERPKGSFSTLEIQRTEQGDSAMYLCASRPSGGRSYNEQFFGPGTRLTVL.

The chain joins TRBV27 to TRBJ2-1; TCRdb names TRBD1, which stays unverified in the absence of DNA. There are 14 residues in the CDR3. Germline-derived CDR1 and CDR2 are MNHEY and SMNVEV (reference sequence). CDR3 sequence reads: CASSLSMGVHEQFF.

This CDR3 reads CASSLYRGEPTNTEAFF. The V and J genes are TRBV7-8 and TRBJ1-1; TCRdb reports TRBD1, a call that lacks DNA to check it against. The CDR3 is 17 residues long. Germline assignment: CDR1 SGHVS and CDR2 FQNEAQ.

The rearrangement joins TRBV5-1 to TRBJ1-1; TCRdb lists TRBD1, though no DNA is available to test this call. This CDR3 is 12 amino acids long. CDR1 is SGHRS, CDR2 YFSETQ, per germline. The CDR3 spells CASSSNRGEAFF. Full variable domain (remainder filled in from reference TRBV5-1 and TRBJ1-1): KAGVTQTPRYLIKTRGQQVTLSCSPISGHRSVSWYQQTPGQGLQFLFEYFSETQRNKGNFPGRFSGRQFSNSRSEMNVSTLELGDSALYLCASSSNRGEAFFGQGTRLTVV.

The chain recombines TRBV5-4 with TRBJ2-1. The length of the CDR3 is 14 residues. Germline V lookup: CDR1 SGHNT, CDR2 YYREEE (reference sequence). The chain's CDR3 is CASSFGEAYNEQFF.

The chain is built from TRBV21-1 and TRBJ2-2. TRBV21-1 is designated a pseudogene. CDR3 length: 13 residues. CDR3 amino acids: CASSKVDTGELFF.

This chain connects TRBV2 to TRBJ2-1; absent DNA, TCRdb's TRBD1 call cannot be checked. Germline assignment: CDR1 SNHLY and CDR2 FYNNEI. This CDR3 contains 14 residues. The CDR3 sequence is CASSELRNSNEQFF.

The chain is built from TRBV5-1 and TRBJ2-7; TCRdb outputs TRBD1, but without DNA this stays unchecked. The CDR3 is 14 residues long. Germline values: CDR1 SGHRS, CDR2 YFSETQ. CDR3 loop: CASSSTWGMYEQYF.